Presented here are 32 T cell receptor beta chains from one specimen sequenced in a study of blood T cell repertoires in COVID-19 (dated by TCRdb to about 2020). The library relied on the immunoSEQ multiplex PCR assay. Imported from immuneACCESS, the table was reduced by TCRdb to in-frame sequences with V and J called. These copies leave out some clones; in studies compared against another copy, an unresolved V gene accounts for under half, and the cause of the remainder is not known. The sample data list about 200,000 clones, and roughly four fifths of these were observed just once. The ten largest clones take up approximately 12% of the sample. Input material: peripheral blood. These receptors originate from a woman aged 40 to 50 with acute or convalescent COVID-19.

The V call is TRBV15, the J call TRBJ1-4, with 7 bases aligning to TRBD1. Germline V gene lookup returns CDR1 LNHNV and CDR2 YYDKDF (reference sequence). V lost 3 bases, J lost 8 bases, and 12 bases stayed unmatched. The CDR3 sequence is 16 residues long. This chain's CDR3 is CATSRAPDRVGEKLFF. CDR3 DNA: TGTGCCACCAGCAGGGCCCCCGACAGGGTAGGCGAAAAACTGTTTTTT.

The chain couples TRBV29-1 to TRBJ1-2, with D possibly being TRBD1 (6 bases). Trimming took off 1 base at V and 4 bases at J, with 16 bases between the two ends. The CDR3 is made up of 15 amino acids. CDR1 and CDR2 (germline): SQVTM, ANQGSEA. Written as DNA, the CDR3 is TGCAGCGTTGAAGTAAGGGTGACAGGAAGCTATGGCTACACCTTC. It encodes CSVEVRVTGSYGYTF.

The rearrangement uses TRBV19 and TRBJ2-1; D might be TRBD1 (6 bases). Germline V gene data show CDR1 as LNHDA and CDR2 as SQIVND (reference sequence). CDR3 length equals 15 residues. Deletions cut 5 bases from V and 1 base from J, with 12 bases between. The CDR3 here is CASSLRTGSYNEQFF. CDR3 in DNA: TGTGCCAGTAGTCTCCGTACAGGGTCCTACAATGAGCAGTTCTTC. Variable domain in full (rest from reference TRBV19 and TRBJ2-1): DGGITQSPKYLFRKEGQNVTLSCEQNLNHDAMYWYRQDPGQGLRLIYYSQIVNDFQKGDIAEGYSVSREKKESFPLTVTSAQKNPTAFYLCASSLRTGSYNEQFFGPGTRLTVL.

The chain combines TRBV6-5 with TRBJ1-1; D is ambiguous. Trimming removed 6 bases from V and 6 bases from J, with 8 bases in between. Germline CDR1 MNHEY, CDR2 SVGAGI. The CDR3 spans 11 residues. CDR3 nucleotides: TGTGCCAGCAGAGACATAGCTGAAGCTTTCTTT. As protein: CASRDIAEAFF.

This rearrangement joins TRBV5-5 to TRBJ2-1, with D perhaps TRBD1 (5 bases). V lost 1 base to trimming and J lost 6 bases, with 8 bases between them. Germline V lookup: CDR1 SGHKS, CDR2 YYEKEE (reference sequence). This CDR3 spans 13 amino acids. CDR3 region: CASSLFQGNEQFF. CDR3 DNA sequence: TGTGCCAGCAGCTTGTTTCAGGGCAATGAGCAGTTCTTC.

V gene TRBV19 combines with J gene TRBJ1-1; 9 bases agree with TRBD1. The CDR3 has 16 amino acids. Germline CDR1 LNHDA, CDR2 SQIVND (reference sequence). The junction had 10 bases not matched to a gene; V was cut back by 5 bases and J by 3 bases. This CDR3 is CASSYGTGLRDTEAFF. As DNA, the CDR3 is TGTGCCAGTAGTTACGGGACAGGGTTAAGGGACACTGAAGCTTTCTTT. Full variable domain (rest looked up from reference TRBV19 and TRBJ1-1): DGGITQSPKYLFRKEGQNVTLSCEQNLNHDAMYWYRQDPGQGLRLIYYSQIVNDFQKGDIAEGYSVSREKKESFPLTVTSAQKNPTAFYLCASSYGTGLRDTEAFFGQGTRLTVV.

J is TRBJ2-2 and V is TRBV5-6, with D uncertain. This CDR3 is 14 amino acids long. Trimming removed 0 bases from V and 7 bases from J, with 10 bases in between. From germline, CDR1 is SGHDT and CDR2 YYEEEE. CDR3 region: CASSLAGRVGELFF. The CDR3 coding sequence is TGTGCCAGCAGCTTGGCCGGTCGGGTCGGGGAGCTGTTTTTT.

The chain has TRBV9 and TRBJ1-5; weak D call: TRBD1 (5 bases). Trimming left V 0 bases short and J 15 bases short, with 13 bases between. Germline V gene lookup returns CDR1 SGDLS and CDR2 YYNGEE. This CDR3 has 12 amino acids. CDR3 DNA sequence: TGTGCCAGCAGCGTAGCCCCCAGGGATAGGCATTTT. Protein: CASSVAPRDRHF. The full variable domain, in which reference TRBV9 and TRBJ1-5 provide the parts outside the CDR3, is DSGVTQTPKHLITATGQRVTLRCSPRSGDLSVYWYQQSLDQGLQFLIQYYNGEERAKGNILERFSAQQFPDLHSELNLSSLELGDSALYFCASSVAPRDRHFGDGTRLSIL.

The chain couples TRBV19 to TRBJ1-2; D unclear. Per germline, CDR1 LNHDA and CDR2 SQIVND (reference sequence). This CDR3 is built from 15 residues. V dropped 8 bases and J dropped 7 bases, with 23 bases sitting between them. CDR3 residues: CASGNAAARNPGYTF. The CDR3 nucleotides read TGTGCCAGTGGAAATGCGGCAGCAAGGAATCCTGGCTACACCTTC.

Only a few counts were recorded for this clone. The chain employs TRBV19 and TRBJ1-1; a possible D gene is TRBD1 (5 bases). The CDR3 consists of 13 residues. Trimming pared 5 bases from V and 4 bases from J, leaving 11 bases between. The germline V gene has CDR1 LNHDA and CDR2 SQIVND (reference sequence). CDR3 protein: CASSAGHITEAFF. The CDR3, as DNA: TGTGCCAGTAGTGCTGGACACATCACTGAAGCTTTCTTT.

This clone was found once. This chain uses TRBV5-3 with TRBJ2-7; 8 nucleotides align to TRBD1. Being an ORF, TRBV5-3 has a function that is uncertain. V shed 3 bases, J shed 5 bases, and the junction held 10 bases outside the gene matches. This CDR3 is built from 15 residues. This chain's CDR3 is CARSSQDRGGNEQYF. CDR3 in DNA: TGTGCCAGAAGCTCCCAAGACAGGGGTGGGAACGAGCAGTACTTC.

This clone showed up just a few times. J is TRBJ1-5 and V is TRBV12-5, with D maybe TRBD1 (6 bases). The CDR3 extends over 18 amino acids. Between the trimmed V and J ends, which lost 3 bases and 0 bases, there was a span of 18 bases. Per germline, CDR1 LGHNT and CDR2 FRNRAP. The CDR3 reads CASGFHTGPGLSNQPQHF. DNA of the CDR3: TGTGCTAGTGGTTTCCACACAGGGCCAGGCCTTAGCAATCAGCCCCAGCATTTT.

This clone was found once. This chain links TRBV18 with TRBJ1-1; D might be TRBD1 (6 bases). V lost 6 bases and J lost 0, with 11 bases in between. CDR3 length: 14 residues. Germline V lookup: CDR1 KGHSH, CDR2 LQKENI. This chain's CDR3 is CASSGASMNTEAFF. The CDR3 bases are TGTGCCAGCTCGGGGGCCTCCATGAACACTGAAGCTTTCTTT. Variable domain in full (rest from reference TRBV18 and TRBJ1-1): NAGVMQNPRHLVRRRGQEARLRCSPMKGHSHVYWYRQLPEEGLKFMVYLQKENIIDESGMPKERFSAEFPKEGPSILRIQQVVRGDSAAYFCASSGASMNTEAFFGQGTRLTVV.

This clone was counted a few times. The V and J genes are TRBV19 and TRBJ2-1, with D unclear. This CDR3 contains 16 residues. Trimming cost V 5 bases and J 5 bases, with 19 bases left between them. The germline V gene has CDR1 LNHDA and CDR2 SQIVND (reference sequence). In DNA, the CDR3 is TGTGCCAGTAGTCCACAATCTCGAAGATTTAACAATGAGCAGTTCTTC. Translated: CASSPQSRRFNNEQFF.

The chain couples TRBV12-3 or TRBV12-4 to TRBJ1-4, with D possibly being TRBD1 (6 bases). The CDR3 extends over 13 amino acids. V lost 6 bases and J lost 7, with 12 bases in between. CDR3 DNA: TGTGCCAGCAGCCCTGAACAGGGTGAAAAACTGTTTTTT. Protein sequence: CASSPEQGEKLFF.

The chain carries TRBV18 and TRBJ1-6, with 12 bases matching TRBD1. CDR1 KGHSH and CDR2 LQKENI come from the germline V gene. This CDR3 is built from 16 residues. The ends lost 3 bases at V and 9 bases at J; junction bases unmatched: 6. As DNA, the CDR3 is TGTGCCAGCTCACCCGGGACAGGGGGCGCGGGTTCACCCCTCCACTTT. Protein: CASSPGTGGAGSPLHF.

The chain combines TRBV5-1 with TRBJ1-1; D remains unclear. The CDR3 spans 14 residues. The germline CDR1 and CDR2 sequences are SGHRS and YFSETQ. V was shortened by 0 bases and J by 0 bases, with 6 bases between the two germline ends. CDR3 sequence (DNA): TGCGCCAGCAGCTTGGTAACAATGAACACTGAAGCTTTCTTT. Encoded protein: CASSLVTMNTEAFF.

CDR3: CASGLVRMMGAGNGYTF. For the CDR3, the DNA is TGTGCTAGTGGTTTGGTACGGATGATGGGGGCCGGTAATGGCTACACCTTC. The chain carries TRBV12-5 and TRBJ1-2; tentative D call: TRBD1 (6 bases). The CDR3 length is 17 residues. From germline, CDR1 is LGHNT and CDR2 FRNRAP. V was cut by 0 bases and J by 6 bases, with 20 bases left in between.

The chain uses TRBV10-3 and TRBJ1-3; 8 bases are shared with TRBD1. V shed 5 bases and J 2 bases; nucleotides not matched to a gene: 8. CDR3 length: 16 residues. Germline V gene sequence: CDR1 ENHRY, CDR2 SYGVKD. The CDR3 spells CAISTLPGQAGNTIYF. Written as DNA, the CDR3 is TGTGCCATCAGTACCCTTCCGGGACAGGCTGGAAACACCATATATTTT.

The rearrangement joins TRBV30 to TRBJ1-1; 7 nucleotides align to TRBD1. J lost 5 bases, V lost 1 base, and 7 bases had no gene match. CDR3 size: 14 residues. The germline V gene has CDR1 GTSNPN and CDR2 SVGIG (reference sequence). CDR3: CAWSELDRETEAFF. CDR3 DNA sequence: TGTGCCTGGAGTGAGCTAGACAGGGAGACTGAAGCTTTCTTT.

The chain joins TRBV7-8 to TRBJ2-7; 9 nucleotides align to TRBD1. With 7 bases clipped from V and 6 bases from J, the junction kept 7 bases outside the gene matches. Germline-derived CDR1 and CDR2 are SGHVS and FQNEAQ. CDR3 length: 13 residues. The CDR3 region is CASTRDREAEQYF. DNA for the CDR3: TGTGCCAGCACCAGGGACAGGGAAGCCGAGCAGTACTTC.

The CDR3 coding sequence is TGCGCCAGCAGCCAAGGGCCAGGTAGCAATCAGCCCCAGCATTTT. It yields the protein CASSQGPGSNQPQHF. The rearrangement joins TRBV4-3 to TRBJ1-5, with no clear D. Germline CDR1 is LGHNA and CDR2 is YSLEER. The CDR3 is 15 residues long. Between the trimmed V and J ends, which lost 1 base and 0 bases, there was a span of 7 bases.

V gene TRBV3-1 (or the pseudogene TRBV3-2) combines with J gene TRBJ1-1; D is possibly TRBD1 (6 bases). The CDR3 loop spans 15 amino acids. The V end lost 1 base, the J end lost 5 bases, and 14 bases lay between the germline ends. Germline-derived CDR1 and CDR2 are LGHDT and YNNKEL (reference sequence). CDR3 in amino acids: CASSQGRGARTEAFF. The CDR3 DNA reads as TGTGCCAGCAGCCAAGGGCGGGGGGCTAGGACTGAAGCTTTCTTT.

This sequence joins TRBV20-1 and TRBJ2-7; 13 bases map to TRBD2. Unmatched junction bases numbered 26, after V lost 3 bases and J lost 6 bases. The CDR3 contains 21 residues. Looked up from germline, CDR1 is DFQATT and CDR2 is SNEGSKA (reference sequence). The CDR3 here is CSASETTDGTSGTTWLSEQYF. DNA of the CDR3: TGCAGTGCTAGTGAAACGACAGACGGGACTAGCGGGACGACTTGGTTATCCGAGCAGTACTTC.

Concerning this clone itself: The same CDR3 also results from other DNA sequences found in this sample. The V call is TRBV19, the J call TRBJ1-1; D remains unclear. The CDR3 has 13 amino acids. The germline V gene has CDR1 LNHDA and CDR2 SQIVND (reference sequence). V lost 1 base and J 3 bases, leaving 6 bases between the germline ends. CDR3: CASSIVRDTEAFF. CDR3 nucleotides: TGTGCCAGTAGTATAGTTCGCGACACTGAAGCTTTCTTT.

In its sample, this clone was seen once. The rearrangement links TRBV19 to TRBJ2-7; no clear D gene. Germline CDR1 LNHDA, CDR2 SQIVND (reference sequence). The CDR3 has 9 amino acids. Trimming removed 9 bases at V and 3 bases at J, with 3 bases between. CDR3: CARHYEQYF. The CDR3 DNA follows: TGTGCCAGACACTACGAGCAGTACTTC.

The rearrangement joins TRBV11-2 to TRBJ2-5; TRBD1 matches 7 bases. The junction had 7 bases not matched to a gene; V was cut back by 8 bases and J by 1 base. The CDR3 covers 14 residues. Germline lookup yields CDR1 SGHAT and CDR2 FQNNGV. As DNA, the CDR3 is TGTGCCAGCCGAACTAGGGGGCCCCAAGAGACCCAGTACTTC. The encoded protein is CASRTRGPQETQYF.

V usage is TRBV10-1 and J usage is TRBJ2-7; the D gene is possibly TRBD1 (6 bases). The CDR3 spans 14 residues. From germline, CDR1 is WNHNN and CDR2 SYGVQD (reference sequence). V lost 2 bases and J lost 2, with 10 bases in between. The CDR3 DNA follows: TGCGCCAGCAGTGAGGGGGGCCTTACCTACGAGCAGTACTTC. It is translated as CASSEGGLTYEQYF.

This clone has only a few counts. The CDR3 DNA is TGTGCCAGCAGCCAAGATCCTAGCGGGGCCGGGGAGCTGTTTTTT. As protein: CASSQDPSGAGELFF. The chain carries TRBV3-1 (or the pseudogene TRBV3-2) and TRBJ2-2; TRBD2 matches 9 bases. V lost 0 bases, J lost 6 bases, and 2 bases stayed unmatched. The germline gives CDR1 LGHDT, CDR2 YNNKEL (reference sequence). CDR3 length equals 15 residues.

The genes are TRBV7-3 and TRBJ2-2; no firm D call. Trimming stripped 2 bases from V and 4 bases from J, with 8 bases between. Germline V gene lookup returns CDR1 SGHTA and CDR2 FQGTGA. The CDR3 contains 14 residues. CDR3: CASSLVSSTGELFF. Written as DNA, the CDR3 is TGTGCCAGCAGCTTAGTGTCGAGCACCGGGGAGCTGTTTTTT.

The CDR3 DNA sequence: TGCAGTGCTAGTGGGGCCCTCAATGAGCAGTTCTTC. This sequence encodes CSASGALNEQFF. The J gene is TRBJ2-1, the V gene TRBV20-1, with D tentatively TRBD1 (5 bases). The CDR3 runs to 12 residues. Per the germline V gene, CDR1 is DFQATT and CDR2 is SNEGSKA (reference sequence). Trimming removed 3 bases at V and 6 bases at J, with 9 bases between.

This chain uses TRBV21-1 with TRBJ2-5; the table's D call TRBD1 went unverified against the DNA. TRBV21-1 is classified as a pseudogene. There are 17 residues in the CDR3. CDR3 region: CASSKGGQGGPPETQYF. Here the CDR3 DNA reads TGTGCCAGCAGCAAAGGGGGGCAAGGGGGCCCTCCAGAGACCCAGTACTTC.